Below, 18 T cell receptor beta chains from the same sample are listed, as sequenced in a study of blood T cell repertoires in COVID-19. Repertoires were generated with immunoSEQ multiplex PCR, while TCRdb's copy carries only in-frame clones and drops some. The data hold over 40,000 clones, with just under 85% observed a single time. The sample taken for sequencing was peripheral blood. These receptor sequences come from a human donor in a cohort sampled during active COVID-19.

The rearrangement joins TRBV3-1 (or the pseudogene TRBV3-2) to TRBJ1-2; D call uncertain. Germline-derived CDR1 and CDR2 are LGHDT and YNNKEL (reference sequence). The CDR3 totals 12 residues. Trimming shortened V by 4 bases and J by 0 bases, and 3 bases separated the two germline ends. CDR3 DNA: TGTGCCAGCAGCCCCGCTAACTATGGCTACACCTTC. Protein sequence: CASSPANYGYTF.

Here the CDR3 reads CASSTVGGPTGELFF. In DNA form, the CDR3 reads TGTGCCAGCAGCACGGTAGGGGGACCCACCGGGGAGCTGTTTTTT. J is TRBJ2-2 and V is TRBV21-1; the table assigns TRBD1, which was not confirmed against the DNA. TRBV21-1 is designated a pseudogene. This CDR3 has 15 residues.

This chain uses TRBV3-1 (or the pseudogene TRBV3-2) with TRBJ2-7, with TRBD2 identical over 9 bases. Looked up from germline, CDR1 is LGHDT and CDR2 is YNNKEL (reference sequence). V shed 4 bases, J shed 3 bases, and the junction held 1 base outside the gene matches. This CDR3 region has 13 residues. The CDR3 region has the DNA TGTGCCAGCAGCCGACTAGCGGACTACGAGCAGTACTTC. This sequence encodes CASSRLADYEQYF.

Only a few counts were recorded for this clone. The gene calls are TRBV10-1 and TRBJ2-2; TRBD1 might be the D (6 bases). V lost 7 bases and J 1 base, leaving 10 bases between the germline ends. The length of the CDR3 is 14 residues. Germline lookup yields CDR1 WNHNN and CDR2 SYGVQD (reference sequence). Written as DNA, the CDR3 is TGCGCCAGCACAGACAGGCTGAACACCGGGGAGCTGTTTTTT. Translation: CASTDRLNTGELFF.

The chain combines TRBV6-5 with TRBJ2-5; 8 bases are shared with TRBD1. Germline trimming cut 6 bases from V and 5 bases from J; bases unmatched to any gene: 5. This CDR3 is built from 13 residues. Germline lookup yields CDR1 MNHEY and CDR2 SVGAGI. CDR3 bases: TGTGCCAGCAGCAAAAGACAGGGGGAGACCCAGTACTTC. Translated: CASSKRQGETQYF.

This clone was seen at least ten times. This chain links TRBV5-8 with TRBJ2-3; D uncertain. CDR3 length equals 15 residues. V was cut by 0 bases and J by 0 bases, with 8 bases left in between. Per the germline V gene, CDR1 is SGHTS and CDR2 is YDEGEE. The CDR3 sequence: CASSLGSWSTDTQYF. The CDR3 region has the DNA TGTGCCAGCAGCTTGGGGAGTTGGAGCACAGATACGCAGTATTTT.

The chain employs TRBV7-3 and TRBJ2-1; 8 bases are shared with TRBD1. Germline V CDR1 and CDR2: SGHTA, FQGTGA. V lost 5 bases to trimming and J lost 7 bases; unmatched junction nucleotides: 13. The CDR3 consists of 16 residues. CDR3 coding DNA: TGTGCCAGCAGCCGCTCCTCGGACAGGGCTGGGAATGAGCAGTTCTTC. Translating it yields CASSRSSDRAGNEQFF.

The chain combines TRBV7-3 with TRBJ2-5, with 11 bases that match TRBD1. Germline values: CDR1 SGHTA, CDR2 FQGTGA. V lost 3 bases and J lost 2; bases outside the gene matches: 5. CDR3 length: 16 amino acids. CDR3 residues: CASSLGGTGGQETQYF. The CDR3 bases are TGTGCCAGCAGCTTGGGTGGGACAGGGGGGCAAGAGACCCAGTACTTC.

The chain has TRBV6-5 and TRBJ1-6; 7 nucleotides line up with TRBD1. With V trimmed by 2 bases and J by 8 bases, 3 bases remained unmatched. The CDR3 totals 14 residues. Per the germline V gene, CDR1 is MNHEY and CDR2 is SVGAGI. This CDR3 reads CASSYARGDSPLHF. CDR3 DNA: TGTGCCAGCAGTTACGCCAGGGGGGATTCACCCCTCCACTTT.

The V call is TRBV7-2, the J call TRBJ1-6; weak D call: TRBD1 (6 bases). Trimming cost V 6 bases and J 13 bases, with 13 bases left between them. Germline CDR1 reads SGHTA; CDR2 reads FQGNSA. The CDR3 totals 12 residues. In nucleotides, the CDR3 is TGTGCCAGCAGTCAGGACAGAGCGCCCCTCCACTTT. This encodes CASSQDRAPLHF.

The rearrangement uses TRBV2 and TRBJ1-1, with D possibly TRBD1 on 6 matching bases. The CDR3 is 11 amino acids. V lost 5 bases to trimming and J lost 8 bases, with 9 bases between them. Germline V gene lookup returns CDR1 SNHLY and CDR2 FYNNEI. CDR3 region: CASSLDREAFF. CDR3 in DNA: TGTGCCAGCAGTCTCGACAGGGAAGCTTTCTTT.

The V gene is TRBV10-2, the J gene TRBJ1-5; 8 bases line up with TRBD1. CDR3 size: 16 residues. V was pared by 3 bases and J by 2 bases, with 6 bases of the junction left unmatched. Germline assignment: CDR1 WSHSY and CDR2 SAAADI. Here the CDR3 DNA reads TGCGCCAGCAGTGACATGGGGGGACAGGGCAATCAGCCCCAGCATTTT. This codes for CASSDMGGQGNQPQHF.

V usage is TRBV25-1 and J usage is TRBJ2-3; 10 positions agree with TRBD1. Germline V gene lookup returns CDR1 MGHDK and CDR2 SYGVNS. The trim removed 3 bases at V and 3 bases at J, leaving 0 bases unmatched. The CDR3 length is 14 residues. The CDR3 reads CASSEGQGTDTQYF. As DNA, the CDR3 is TGTGCCAGCAGTGAGGGACAGGGGACAGATACGCAGTATTTT.

The chain recombines TRBV7-9 with TRBJ1-2; 7 bases match TRBD1. V lost 1 base and J lost 8; bases outside the gene matches: 10. CDR3 length equals 15 residues. Per the germline V gene, CDR1 is SEHNR and CDR2 is FQNEAQ (reference sequence). CDR3 bases: TGTGCCAGCAGCTTAGTTGAAATCGTAGGGGGCGGCTACACCTTC. Translation gives CASSLVEIVGGGYTF.

With regard to this clone: A read error may account for a junction end that differs from germline. J is TRBJ2-7 and V is TRBV4-1; TRBD1 is a possible D gene (5 bases). This CDR3 is 16 amino acids long. Germline V gives CDR1 MGHRA, CDR2 YSYEKL. In DNA form, the CDR3 reads TGCGCCAGCAGCCAAATAGGGCGACAGAGTTCCTCCGAGCAGTACTTC. This translates into CASSQIGRQSSSEQYF.

CDR3 nucleotides: TGTGCCAGCAGTTCCGGGGGGCCTTACGAGCAGTACTTC. This encodes CASSSGGPYEQYF. The chain is built from TRBV12-3 or TRBV12-4 and TRBJ2-7, with D possibly TRBD2 on 7 matching bases. CDR3 size: 13 residues. V was trimmed by 4 bases and J by 4 bases, leaving 11 bases between them.

V usage is TRBV4-1 and J usage is TRBJ1-2; D gene unclear. This CDR3 spans 13 amino acids. Germline V gene data show CDR1 as MGHRA and CDR2 as YSYEKL. Trimming took off 4 bases at V and 4 bases at J, with 10 bases between the two ends. Here the CDR3 reads CASSPVGVYGYTF. The CDR3 nucleotides are TGCGCCAGCAGCCCGGTCGGGGTCTATGGCTACACCTTC.

This clone was observed a few times. The genes are TRBV11-2 and TRBJ2-7; D is uncertain. The CDR3 runs 13 residues. Germline CDR1 is SGHAT and CDR2 is FQNNGV. The V end lost 4 bases, the J end lost 2 bases, and 9 bases lay between the germline ends. CDR3 nucleotides: TGTGCCAGCAGCTCTATACCGACCTACGAGCAGTACTTC. This gives the protein CASSSIPTYEQYF.